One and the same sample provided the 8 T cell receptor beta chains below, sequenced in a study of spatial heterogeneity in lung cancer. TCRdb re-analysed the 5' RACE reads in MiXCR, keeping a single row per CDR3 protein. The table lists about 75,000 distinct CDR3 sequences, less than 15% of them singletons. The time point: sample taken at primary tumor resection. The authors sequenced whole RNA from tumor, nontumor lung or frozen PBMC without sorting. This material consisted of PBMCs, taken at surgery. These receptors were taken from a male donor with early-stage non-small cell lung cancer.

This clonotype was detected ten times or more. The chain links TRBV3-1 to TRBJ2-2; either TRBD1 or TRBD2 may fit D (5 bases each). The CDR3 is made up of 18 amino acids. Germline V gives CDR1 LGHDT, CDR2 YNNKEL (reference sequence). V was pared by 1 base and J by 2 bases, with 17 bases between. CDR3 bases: TGTGCCAGCAGCCAAGTTGCCCCCGGGACGGATAACACCGGGGAGCTGTTTTTT. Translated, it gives CASSQVAPGTDNTGELFF.

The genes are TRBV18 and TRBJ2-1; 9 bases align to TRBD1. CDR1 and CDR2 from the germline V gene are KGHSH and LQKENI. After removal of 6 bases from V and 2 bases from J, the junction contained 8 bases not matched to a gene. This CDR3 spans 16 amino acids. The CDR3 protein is CASSLSQGAAYNEQFF. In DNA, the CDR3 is TGTGCCAGCTCTCTTTCACAGGGGGCAGCCTACAATGAGCAGTTCTTC.

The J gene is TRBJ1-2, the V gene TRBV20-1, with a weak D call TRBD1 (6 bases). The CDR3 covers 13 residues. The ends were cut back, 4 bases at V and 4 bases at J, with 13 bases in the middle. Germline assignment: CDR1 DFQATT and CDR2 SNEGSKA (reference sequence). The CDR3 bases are TGCAGTGCTAAGGACAGATGGAGCTATGGCTACACCTTC. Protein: CSAKDRWSYGYTF.

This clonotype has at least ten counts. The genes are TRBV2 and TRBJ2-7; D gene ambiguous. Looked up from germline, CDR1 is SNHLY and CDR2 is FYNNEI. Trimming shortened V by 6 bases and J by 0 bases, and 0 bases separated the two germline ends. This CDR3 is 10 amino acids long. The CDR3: CASSSYEQYF. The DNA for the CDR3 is TGTGCCAGCAGCTCCTACGAGCAGTACTTC.

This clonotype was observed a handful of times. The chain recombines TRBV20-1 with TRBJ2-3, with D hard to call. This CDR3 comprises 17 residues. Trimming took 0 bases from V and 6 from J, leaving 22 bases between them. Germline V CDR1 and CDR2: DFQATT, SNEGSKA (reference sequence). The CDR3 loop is CSAREPSWTASEDTQYF. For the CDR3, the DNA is TGCAGTGCTAGAGAACCTTCCTGGACGGCGTCAGAGGATACGCAGTATTTT.

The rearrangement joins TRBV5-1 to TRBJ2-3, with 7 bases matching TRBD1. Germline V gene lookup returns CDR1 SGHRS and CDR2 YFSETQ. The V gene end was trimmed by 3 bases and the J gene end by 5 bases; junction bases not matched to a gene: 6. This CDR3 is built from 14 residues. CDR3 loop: CASSWDSQEDTQYF. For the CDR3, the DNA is TGCGCCAGCAGCTGGGACAGCCAGGAAGATACGCAGTATTTT.

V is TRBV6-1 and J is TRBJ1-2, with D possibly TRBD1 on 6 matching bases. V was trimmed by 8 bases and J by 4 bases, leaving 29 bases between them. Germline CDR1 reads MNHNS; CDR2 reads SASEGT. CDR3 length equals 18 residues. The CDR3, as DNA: TGTGCCAGCTCCCCCCCCGCCGGTCGGGGGGCGAACCTCTATGGCTACACCTTC. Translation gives CASSPPAGRGANLYGYTF.

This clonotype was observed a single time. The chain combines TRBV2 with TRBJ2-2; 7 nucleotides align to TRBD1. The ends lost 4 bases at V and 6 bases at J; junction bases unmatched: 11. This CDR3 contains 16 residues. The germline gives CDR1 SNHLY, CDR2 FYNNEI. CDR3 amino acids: CASSARDSTRAGELFF. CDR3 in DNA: TGTGCCAGCAGTGCCCGGGACAGCACGCGCGCCGGGGAGCTGTTTTTT.